These T cell receptor beta chains were read from a single sample in a study of blood T cell repertoires in COVID-19. TCRdb's copy holds only in-frame clones and misses some; the assay was immunoSEQ multiplex PCR. The sample includes around 170,000 clones, nearly 80% of them seen just once. Sequencing was performed on peripheral blood. These TCRs come from a woman at least 80 years old with acute or convalescent COVID-19. CDR3s leave out the opening cysteine and the closing phenylalanine or tryptophan. Each record gives: CDR3 length, J gene, D gene, V gene, CDR3 protein. D genes are given only for firm matches.

len: 11; j_gene: TRBJ1-6; d_gene: NA; v_gene: TRBV12-3/TRBV12-4; CDR3aa: ASRVVESSPLH
len: 13; j_gene: TRBJ1-1; d_gene: TRBD1; v_gene: TRBV11-3; CDR3aa: ASSRGTGIPTEAF
len: 11; j_gene: TRBJ1-2; d_gene: TRBD1; v_gene: TRBV27; CDR3aa: ASRTTGRYGYT
len: 12; j_gene: TRBJ1-2; d_gene: TRBD1; v_gene: TRBV7-8; CDR3aa: ASSPRTGGGGYT
len: 13; j_gene: TRBJ1-1; d_gene: NA; v_gene: TRBV28; CDR3aa: ASSPTRGMNTEAF
len: 13; j_gene: TRBJ1-5; d_gene: NA; v_gene: TRBV19; CDR3aa: ASSISTASNQPQH
len: 12; j_gene: TRBJ1-1; d_gene: NA; v_gene: TRBV28; CDR3aa: ASIKAGSNTEAF
len: 10; j_gene: TRBJ2-1; d_gene: TRBD1; v_gene: TRBV12-3/TRBV12-4; CDR3aa: ASDRTRGRKF
len: 15; j_gene: TRBJ2-5; d_gene: TRBD2; v_gene: TRBV2; CDR3aa: ASSEQASGAYQETQY
len: 15; j_gene: TRBJ2-5; d_gene: NA; v_gene: TRBV6-6; CDR3aa: ASSPAMYSDLGETQY
len: 12; j_gene: TRBJ1-1; d_gene: NA; v_gene: TRBV7-9; CDR3aa: ASSFEGSNTEAF
len: 14; j_gene: TRBJ1-5; d_gene: NA; v_gene: TRBV6-5; CDR3aa: ASSLERDKWHQPQH
len: 14; j_gene: TRBJ2-2; d_gene: TRBD2; v_gene: TRBV6-1; CDR3aa: ASSDLRGANTGELF
len: 11; j_gene: TRBJ1-5; d_gene: NA; v_gene: TRBV12-5; CDR3aa: ASASGGNQPQH
len: 12; j_gene: TRBJ1-2; d_gene: TRBD1; v_gene: TRBV29-1; CDR3aa: SVIAGGPSYGYT
len: 12; j_gene: TRBJ1-6; d_gene: NA; v_gene: TRBV7-2; CDR3aa: ASSLEWSNSPLH
len: 9; j_gene: TRBJ1-1; d_gene: NA; v_gene: TRBV2; CDR3aa: ASRGEGRAF
len: 12; j_gene: TRBJ2-7; d_gene: TRBD1; v_gene: TRBV28; CDR3aa: ATCWTGSSYEQY
len: 10; j_gene: TRBJ1-5; d_gene: NA; v_gene: TRBV12-3/TRBV12-4; CDR3aa: ASSLGGRGQH
len: 11; j_gene: TRBJ1-6; d_gene: NA; v_gene: TRBV3-1/TRBV3-2; CDR3aa: ASSPRTDSPLH
len: 13; j_gene: TRBJ2-1; d_gene: TRBD2; v_gene: TRBV18; CDR3aa: ASSTATSGANEQF
len: 11; j_gene: TRBJ1-1; d_gene: NA; v_gene: TRBV11-1; CDR3aa: ASSRQGNTEAF
len: 13; j_gene: TRBJ1-2; d_gene: NA; v_gene: TRBV6-5; CDR3aa: ASRTAVFSNYGYT
len: 12; j_gene: TRBJ1-1; d_gene: NA; v_gene: TRBV2; CDR3aa: ASSERTLSPEAF
len: 11; j_gene: TRBJ1-1; d_gene: NA; v_gene: TRBV7-2; CDR3aa: ASSFEKNLWSF
len: 13; j_gene: TRBJ1-2; d_gene: NA; v_gene: TRBV18; CDR3aa: ASSPQDYSNYGYT
len: 12; j_gene: TRBJ2-5; d_gene: TRBD1; v_gene: TRBV30; CDR3aa: AWNPGTVGETQY
len: 12; j_gene: TRBJ2-5; d_gene: TRBD1; v_gene: TRBV7-6; CDR3aa: ASNRDRAQETQY
len: 12; j_gene: TRBJ2-4; d_gene: NA; v_gene: TRBV30; CDR3aa: AFNTGFAKNIQY
len: 11; j_gene: TRBJ2-5; d_gene: TRBD2; v_gene: TRBV28; CDR3aa: ASQREGSGTQY
len: 12; j_gene: TRBJ1-3; d_gene: TRBD1; v_gene: TRBV7-9; CDR3aa: ASRPRGPGNTIY
len: 15; j_gene: TRBJ1-1; d_gene: NA; v_gene: TRBV7-3; CDR3aa: ASSLNHRAFLNTEAF
len: 13; j_gene: TRBJ1-2; d_gene: TRBD1; v_gene: TRBV30; CDR3aa: AWSMPGQGHYGYT